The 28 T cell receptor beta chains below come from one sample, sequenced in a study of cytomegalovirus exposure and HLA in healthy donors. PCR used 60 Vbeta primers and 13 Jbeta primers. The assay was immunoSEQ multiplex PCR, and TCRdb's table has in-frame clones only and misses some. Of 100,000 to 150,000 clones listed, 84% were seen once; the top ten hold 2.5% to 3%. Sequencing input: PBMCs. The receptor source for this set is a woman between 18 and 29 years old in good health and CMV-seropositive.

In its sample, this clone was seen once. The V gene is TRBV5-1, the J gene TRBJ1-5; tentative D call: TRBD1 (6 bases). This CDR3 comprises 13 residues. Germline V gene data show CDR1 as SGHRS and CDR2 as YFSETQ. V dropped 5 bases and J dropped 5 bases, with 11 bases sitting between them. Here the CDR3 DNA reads TGCGCCAGCAGGGGGGAGGGGGATCAGCCCCAGCATTTT. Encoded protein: CASRGEGDQPQHF.

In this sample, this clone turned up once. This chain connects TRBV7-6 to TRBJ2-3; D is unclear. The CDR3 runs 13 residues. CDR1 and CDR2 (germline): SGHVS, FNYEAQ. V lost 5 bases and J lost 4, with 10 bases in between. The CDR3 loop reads CASSLLLPDTQYF. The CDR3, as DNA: TGTGCCAGCAGCCTACTCTTACCAGATACGCAGTATTTT.

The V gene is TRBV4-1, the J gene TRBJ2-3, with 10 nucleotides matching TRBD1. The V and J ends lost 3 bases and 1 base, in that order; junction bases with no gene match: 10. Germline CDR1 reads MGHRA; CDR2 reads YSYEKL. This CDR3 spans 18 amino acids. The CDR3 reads CASSHHSRDRGRTDTQYF. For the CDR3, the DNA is TGCGCCAGCAGCCATCACTCCCGGGACAGGGGACGCACAGATACGCAGTATTTT.

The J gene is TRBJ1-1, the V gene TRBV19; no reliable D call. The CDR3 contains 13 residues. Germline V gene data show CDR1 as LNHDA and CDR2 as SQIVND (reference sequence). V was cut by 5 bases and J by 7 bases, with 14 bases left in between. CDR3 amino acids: CASSGRLAGEAFF. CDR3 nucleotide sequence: TGTGCCAGTAGTGGGAGGCTAGCTGGTGAAGCTTTCTTT.

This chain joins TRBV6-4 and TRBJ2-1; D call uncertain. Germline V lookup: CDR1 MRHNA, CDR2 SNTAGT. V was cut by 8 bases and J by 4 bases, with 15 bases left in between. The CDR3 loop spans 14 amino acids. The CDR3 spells CASPPYSIYNEQFF. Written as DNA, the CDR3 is TGTGCCAGCCCCCCCTATTCCATTTACAATGAGCAGTTCTTC.

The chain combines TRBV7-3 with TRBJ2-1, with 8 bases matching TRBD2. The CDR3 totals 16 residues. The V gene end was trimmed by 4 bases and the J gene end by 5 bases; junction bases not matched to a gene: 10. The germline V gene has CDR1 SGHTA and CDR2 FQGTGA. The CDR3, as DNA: TGTGCCAGCAGCTCCTACGGGAGGGGTATAAACAATGAGCAGTTCTTC. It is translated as CASSSYGRGINNEQFF.

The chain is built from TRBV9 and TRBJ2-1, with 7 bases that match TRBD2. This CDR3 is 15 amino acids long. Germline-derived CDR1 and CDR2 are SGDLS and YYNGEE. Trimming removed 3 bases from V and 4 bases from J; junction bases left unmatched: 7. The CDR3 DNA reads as TGTGCCAGCAGCGAAAGGGACTATACTTACAATGAGCAGTTCTTC. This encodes CASSERDYTYNEQFF.

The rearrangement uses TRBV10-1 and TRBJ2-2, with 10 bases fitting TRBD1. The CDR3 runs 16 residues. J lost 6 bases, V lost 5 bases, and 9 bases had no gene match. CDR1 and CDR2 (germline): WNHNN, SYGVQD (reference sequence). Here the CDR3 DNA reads TGCGCCAGCAGTTCCGACAGGGGGCGCGTGGCCGGGGAGCTGTTTTTT. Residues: CASSSDRGRVAGELFF.

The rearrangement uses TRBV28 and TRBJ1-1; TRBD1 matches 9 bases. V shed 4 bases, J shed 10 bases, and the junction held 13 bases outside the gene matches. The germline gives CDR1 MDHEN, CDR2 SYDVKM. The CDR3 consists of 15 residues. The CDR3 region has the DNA TGTGCCAGCAGTTCTGACCCGGGACAGGGACAAGGAGCTTTCTTT. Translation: CASSSDPGQGQGAFF.

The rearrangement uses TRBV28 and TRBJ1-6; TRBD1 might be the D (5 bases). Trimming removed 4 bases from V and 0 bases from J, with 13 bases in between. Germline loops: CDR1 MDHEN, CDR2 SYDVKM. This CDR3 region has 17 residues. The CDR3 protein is CASSSGTRSSYNSPLHF. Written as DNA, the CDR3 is TGTGCCAGCAGTTCCGGGACTCGTAGCTCCTATAATTCACCCCTCCACTTT.

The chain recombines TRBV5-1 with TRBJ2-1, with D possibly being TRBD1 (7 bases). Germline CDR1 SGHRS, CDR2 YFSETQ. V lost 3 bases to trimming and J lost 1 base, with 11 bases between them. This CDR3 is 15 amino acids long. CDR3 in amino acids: CASSSSGGSYNEQFF. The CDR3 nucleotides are TGCGCCAGCAGCTCCTCAGGGGGGTCCTACAATGAGCAGTTCTTC.

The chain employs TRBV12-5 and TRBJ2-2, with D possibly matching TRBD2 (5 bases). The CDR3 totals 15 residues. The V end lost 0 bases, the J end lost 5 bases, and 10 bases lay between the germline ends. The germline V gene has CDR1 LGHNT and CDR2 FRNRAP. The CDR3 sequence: CASGLVIRGTGELFF. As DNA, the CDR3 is TGTGCTAGTGGTTTGGTAATTAGAGGGACCGGGGAGCTGTTTTTT. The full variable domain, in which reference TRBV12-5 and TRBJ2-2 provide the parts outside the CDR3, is DARVTQTPRHKVTEMGQEVTMRCQPILGHNTVFWYRQTMMQGLELLAYFRNRAPLDDSGMPKDRFSAEMPDATLATLKIQPSEPRDSAVYFCASGLVIRGTGELFFGEGSRLTVL.

The CDR3 DNA follows: TGTGCCAGCAGCTCATCCCCGGACAGGGTGGTTGGCTACACCTTC. Translating it yields CASSSSPDRVVGYTF. This chain connects TRBV7-3 to TRBJ1-2; TRBD1 aligns across 8 bases. The CDR3 has 15 residues. Germline lookup yields CDR1 SGHTA and CDR2 FQGTGA. J gave up 7 bases and V 4 bases, and 11 bases lay outside the gene matches.

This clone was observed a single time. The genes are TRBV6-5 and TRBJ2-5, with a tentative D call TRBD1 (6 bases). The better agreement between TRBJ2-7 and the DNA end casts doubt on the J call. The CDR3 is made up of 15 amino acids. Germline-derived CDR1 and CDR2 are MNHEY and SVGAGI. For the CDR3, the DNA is TGTGCCAGCAGTTACCGAGAGGGGACATCCTACGAGCAGTACTTC. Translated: CASSYREGTSYEQYF.

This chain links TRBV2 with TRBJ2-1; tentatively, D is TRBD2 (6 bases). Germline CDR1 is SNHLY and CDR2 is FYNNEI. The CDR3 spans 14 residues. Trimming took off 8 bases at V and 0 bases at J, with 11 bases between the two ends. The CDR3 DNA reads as TGTGCCAGCCGGGACTCCAACTCCTACAATGAGCAGTTCTTC. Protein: CASRDSNSYNEQFF.

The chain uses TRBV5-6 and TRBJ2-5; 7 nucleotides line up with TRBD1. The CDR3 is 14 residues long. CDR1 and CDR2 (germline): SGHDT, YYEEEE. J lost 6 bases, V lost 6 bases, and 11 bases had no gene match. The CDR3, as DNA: TGTGCCAGCATCGCCTACAGGGGAGCTAAGACCCAGTACTTC. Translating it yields CASIAYRGAKTQYF.

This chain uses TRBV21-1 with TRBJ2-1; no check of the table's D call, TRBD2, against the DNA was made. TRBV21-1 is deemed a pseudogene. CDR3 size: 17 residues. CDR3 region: CASSPHWASGGENEQFF. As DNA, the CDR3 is TGTGCCAGCAGCCCCCATTGGGCAAGCGGGGGGGAGAATGAGCAGTTCTTC.

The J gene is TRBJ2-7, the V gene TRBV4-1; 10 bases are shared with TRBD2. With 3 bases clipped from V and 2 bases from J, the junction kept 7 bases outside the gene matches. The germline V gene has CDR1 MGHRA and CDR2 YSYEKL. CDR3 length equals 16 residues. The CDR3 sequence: CASSQDYLAGAYEQYF. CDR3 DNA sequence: TGCGCCAGCAGCCAGGACTACCTAGCGGGGGCCTACGAGCAGTACTTC.

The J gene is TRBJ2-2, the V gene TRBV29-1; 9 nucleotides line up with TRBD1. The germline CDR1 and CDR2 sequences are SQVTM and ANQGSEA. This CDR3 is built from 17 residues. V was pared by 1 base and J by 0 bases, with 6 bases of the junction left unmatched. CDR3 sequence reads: CSVEAGQGSANTGELFF. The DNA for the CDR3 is TGCAGCGTTGAAGCGGGACAGGGATCCGCGAACACCGGGGAGCTGTTTTTT.

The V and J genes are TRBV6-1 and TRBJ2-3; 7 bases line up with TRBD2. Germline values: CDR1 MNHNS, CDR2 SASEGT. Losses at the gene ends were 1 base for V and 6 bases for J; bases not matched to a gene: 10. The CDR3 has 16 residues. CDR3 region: CASSEEASGVMDTQYF. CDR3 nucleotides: TGTGCCAGCAGTGAAGAGGCCAGCGGGGTCATGGATACGCAGTATTTT.

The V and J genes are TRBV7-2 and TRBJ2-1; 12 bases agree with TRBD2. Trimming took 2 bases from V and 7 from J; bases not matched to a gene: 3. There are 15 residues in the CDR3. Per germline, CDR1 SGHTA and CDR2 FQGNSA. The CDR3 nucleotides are TGTGCCAGCAGCTTACTAGCGGGGGGGGGAAATGAGCAGTTCTTC. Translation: CASSLLAGGGNEQFF.

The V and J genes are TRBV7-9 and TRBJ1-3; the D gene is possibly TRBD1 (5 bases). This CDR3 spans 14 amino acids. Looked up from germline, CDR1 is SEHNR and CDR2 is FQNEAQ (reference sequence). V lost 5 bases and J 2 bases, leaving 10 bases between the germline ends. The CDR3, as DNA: TGTGCCAGCAGCCCGACAGAAACTGGAAACACCATATATTTT. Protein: CASSPTETGNTIYF.

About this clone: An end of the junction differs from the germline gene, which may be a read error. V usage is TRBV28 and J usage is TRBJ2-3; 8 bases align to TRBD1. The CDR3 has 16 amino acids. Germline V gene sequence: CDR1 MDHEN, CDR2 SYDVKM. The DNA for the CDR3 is TGTGCCAGCAGTTCAAAACACCAACGGGGGACAGGTACGCAGTATTTT. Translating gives CASSSKHQRGTGTQYF.

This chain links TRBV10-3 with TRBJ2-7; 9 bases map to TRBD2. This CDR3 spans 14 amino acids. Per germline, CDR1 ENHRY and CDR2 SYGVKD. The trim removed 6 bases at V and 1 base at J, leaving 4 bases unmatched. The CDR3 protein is CAISPGLASYEQYF. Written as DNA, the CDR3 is TGTGCCATCAGCCCGGGACTAGCATCCTACGAGCAGTACTTC.

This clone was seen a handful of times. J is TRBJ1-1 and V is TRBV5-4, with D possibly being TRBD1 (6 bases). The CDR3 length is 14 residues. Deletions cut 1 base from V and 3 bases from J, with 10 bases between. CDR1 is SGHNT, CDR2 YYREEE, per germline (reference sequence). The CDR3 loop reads CASSLWPGDTEAFF. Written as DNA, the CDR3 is TGTGCCAGCAGCTTGTGGCCAGGGGACACTGAAGCTTTCTTT.

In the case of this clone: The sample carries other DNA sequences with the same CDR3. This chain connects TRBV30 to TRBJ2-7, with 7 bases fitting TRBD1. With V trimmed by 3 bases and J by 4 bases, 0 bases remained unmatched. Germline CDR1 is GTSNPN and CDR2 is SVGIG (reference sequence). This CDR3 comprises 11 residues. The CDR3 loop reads CAWRQGYEQYF. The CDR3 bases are TGTGCCTGGAGACAGGGGTACGAGCAGTACTTC.

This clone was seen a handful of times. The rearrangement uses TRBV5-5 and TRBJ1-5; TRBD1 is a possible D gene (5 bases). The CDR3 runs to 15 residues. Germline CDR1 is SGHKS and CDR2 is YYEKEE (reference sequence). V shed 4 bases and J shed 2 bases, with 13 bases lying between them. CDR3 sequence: CASSHGTGGNQPQHF. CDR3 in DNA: TGTGCCAGCAGCCATGGCACAGGAGGCAATCAGCCCCAGCATTTT.

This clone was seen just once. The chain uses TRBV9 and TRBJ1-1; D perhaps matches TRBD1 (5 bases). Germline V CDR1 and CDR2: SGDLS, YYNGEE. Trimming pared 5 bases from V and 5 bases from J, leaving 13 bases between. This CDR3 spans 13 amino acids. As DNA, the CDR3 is TGTGCCAGCAGTCCAGGCGGGACTACTGAAGCTTTCTTT. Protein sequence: CASSPGGTTEAFF. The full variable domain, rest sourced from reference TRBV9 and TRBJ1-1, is DSGVTQTPKHLITATGQRVTLRCSPRSGDLSVYWYQQSLDQGLQFLIQYYNGEERAKGNILERFSAQQFPDLHSELNLSSLELGDSALYFCASSPGGTTEAFFGQGTRLTVV.